The 24 T cell receptor beta chains presented below share a single source sample, sequenced in a study of blood T cell repertoires in COVID-19. Profiling relied on immunoSEQ multiplex PCR, and the TCRdb table lists in-frame clones only, not all of them. This sample has about 87,000 clones; under 85% occur once, and the top ten carry 2.5% to 3.5%. Sequencing input: peripheral blood. These receptor sequences come from a woman aged 80 or over with COVID-19, enrolled during active disease.

This clone was found a few times. The rearrangement links TRBV19 to TRBJ2-5, with 7 bases aligning to TRBD2. Germline loops: CDR1 LNHDA, CDR2 SQIVND (reference sequence). The CDR3 has 15 amino acids. J lost 5 bases, V lost 4 bases, and 10 bases had no gene match. The CDR3 bases are TGTGCCAGTAGTACCCTCGGGGGGTGGAGTGAGACCCAGTACTTC. This translates into CASSTLGGWSETQYF.

The rearrangement uses TRBV5-1 and TRBJ1-2; 11 bases agree with TRBD1. This CDR3 is built from 15 residues. CDR1 SGHRS and CDR2 YFSETQ come from the germline V gene. V gave up 0 bases and J gave up 7 bases; unmatched junction bases: 5. The CDR3 nucleotides are TGCGCCAGCAGCTTGGTTGGACAGGGGGCTGGTGGCTACACCTTC. This sequence encodes CASSLVGQGAGGYTF.

The rearrangement joins TRBV5-4 to TRBJ2-5; TRBD2 agrees at 12 bases. Trimming at V came to 4 bases and at J to 4 bases, leaving 8 bases not matched to a gene. Germline V gives CDR1 SGHNT, CDR2 YYREEE (reference sequence). The CDR3 totals 16 residues. For the CDR3, the DNA is TGTGCCAGCAGCGCTAAGACTAGCGGGGGTATAGAGACCCAGTACTTC. Its protein product is CASSAKTSGGIETQYF.

The J gene is TRBJ1-3, the V gene TRBV18, with D unresolved. CDR3 length equals 16 residues. The germline gives CDR1 KGHSH, CDR2 LQKENI. Trimming took off 3 bases at V and 0 bases at J, with 12 bases between the two ends. CDR3 DNA sequence: TGTGCCAGCTCACCTATAGGAGGGTACTCTGGAAACACCATATATTTT. Protein sequence: CASSPIGGYSGNTIYF.

The chain is built from TRBV18 and TRBJ2-1, with a weak D call TRBD2 (6 bases). Between the trimmed V and J ends, which lost 3 bases and 6 bases, there was a span of 12 bases. This CDR3 is built from 14 residues. Germline values: CDR1 KGHSH, CDR2 LQKENI. CDR3 region: CASSPRTSLNEQFF. In DNA, the CDR3 is TGTGCCAGCTCACCTAGAACTAGCCTCAATGAGCAGTTCTTC. Full variable domain (missing parts from reference TRBV18 and TRBJ2-1): NAGVMQNPRHLVRRRGQEARLRCSPMKGHSHVYWYRQLPEEGLKFMVYLQKENIIDESGMPKERFSAEFPKEGPSILRIQQVVRGDSAAYFCASSPRTSLNEQFFGPGTRLTVL.

This chain joins TRBV2 and TRBJ1-5, with TRBD1 as a possible D gene (5 bases). This CDR3 has 13 amino acids. V was clipped by 4 bases and J by 6 bases, with 10 bases between them. CDR1 SNHLY and CDR2 FYNNEI come from the germline V gene. The CDR3 sequence is CASSGGRVQPQHF. The CDR3 DNA reads as TGTGCCAGCAGTGGGGGGAGGGTTCAGCCCCAGCATTTT.

The chain employs TRBV7-8 and TRBJ2-7, with TRBD2 matching over 9 bases. The CDR3 has 13 amino acids. The J segment lost 7 bases and the V segment lost 11 bases, leaving 12 bases of the junction unmatched. The germline CDR1 and CDR2 sequences are SGHVS and FQNEAQ. CDR3 sequence reads: CASLIGLAGEQYF. The CDR3 coding sequence is TGTGCCTCACTAATCGGCCTAGCGGGGGAGCAGTACTTC.

This clone was seen only a few times. V gene TRBV10-1 combines with J gene TRBJ1-1; perhaps TRBD1 as D (6 bases). The V gene's germline CDR1 is WNHNN and CDR2 SYGVQD (reference sequence). The CDR3 is 15 amino acids. V was clipped by 4 bases and J by 0 bases, with 12 bases between them. The CDR3 loop is CASSAYRALNTEAFF. The CDR3, as DNA: TGCGCCAGCAGTGCTTACAGGGCCTTGAACACTGAAGCTTTCTTT.

The V and J genes are TRBV20-1 and TRBJ1-1; D is possibly TRBD1 (5 bases). V lost 3 bases to trimming and J lost 1 base, with 15 bases between them. The V gene's germline CDR1 is DFQATT and CDR2 SNEGSKA (reference sequence). The CDR3 runs 15 residues. DNA for the CDR3: TGCAGTGCTAGTCAGGGATTTTTGGGGAACACTGAAGCTTTCTTT. It encodes CSASQGFLGNTEAFF.

The V and J genes are TRBV10-3 and TRBJ1-2, with 9 nucleotides matching TRBD1. The CDR3 has 15 amino acids. Germline V lookup: CDR1 ENHRY, CDR2 SYGVKD. The ends lost 1 base at V and 0 bases at J; junction bases unmatched: 0. The CDR3 DNA follows: TGTGCCATCAGTGAGTGGGACAGGGCTAACTATGGCTACACCTTC. As protein: CAISEWDRANYGYTF.

This clone has just a few counts. The chain has TRBV10-3 and TRBJ2-7; D is perhaps TRBD1 (6 bases). CDR1 and CDR2 from the germline V gene are ENHRY and SYGVKD. The CDR3 runs to 14 residues. The V end was cut by 4 bases, the J end by 2 bases, with 12 bases between. The CDR3: CAISAQGSAYEQYF. The CDR3 nucleotides read TGTGCCATCAGTGCACAGGGTAGCGCCTACGAGCAGTACTTC.

This clone was found once. The chain recombines TRBV5-1 with TRBJ2-7; 10 bases fit TRBD2. The CDR3 extends over 14 amino acids. The junction had 5 bases not matched to a gene; V was cut back by 4 bases and J by 4 bases. CDR1 and CDR2 (germline): SGHRS, YFSETQ. The CDR3 DNA reads TGCGCCAGCAGCCCCGGGACTAGCGTTTACGAGCAGTACTTC. Protein: CASSPGTSVYEQYF.

The CDR3: CASSLEAGRELFF. The DNA for the CDR3 is TGTGCCAGCAGCTTAGAGGCGGGGCGGGAGCTGTTTTTT. The chain joins TRBV7-3 to TRBJ2-2, with TRBD2 as a possible D gene (6 bases). V shed 2 bases and J shed 9 bases, with 10 bases lying between them. CDR3 size: 13 residues. Germline CDR1 and CDR2: SGHTA and FQGTGA.

This clone was counted a few times. The chain has TRBV5-1 and TRBJ2-2, with 14 bases that match TRBD2. Trimming cost V 4 bases and J 7 bases; bases outside gene matches: 6. CDR1 is SGHRS, CDR2 YFSETQ, per germline. This CDR3 has 16 amino acids. Here the CDR3 DNA reads TGCGCCAGCAGCGGGACTAGCGGGAGTTCTTACGGGGAGCTGTTTTTT. Protein: CASSGTSGSSYGELFF.

The rearrangement uses TRBV4-1 and TRBJ2-3; possible D gene TRBD2, 6 bases. V lost 0 bases and J 0 bases, leaving 13 bases between the germline ends. From germline, CDR1 is MGHRA and CDR2 YSYEKL. There are 17 residues in the CDR3. CDR3 residues: CASSQDPGGSSTDTQYF. The CDR3 nucleotides read TGCGCCAGCAGCCAAGATCCTGGGGGGTCTAGCACAGATACGCAGTATTTT.

The chain links TRBV29-1 to TRBJ2-7; 8 bases are a match to TRBD1. Unmatched junction bases numbered 5, after V lost 4 bases and J lost 3 bases. The CDR3 is made up of 13 amino acids. The germline V gene has CDR1 SQVTM and CDR2 ANQGSEA. The DNA for the CDR3 is TGCAGCGTTGGGACAGGGATCTTCTACGAGCAGTACTTC. Its protein is CSVGTGIFYEQYF.

The chain joins TRBV4-2 to TRBJ2-3; perhaps TRBD2 as D (5 bases). Germline assignment: CDR1 LGHNA and CDR2 YNFKEQ. The CDR3 runs 15 residues. V was trimmed by 1 base and J by 5 bases, leaving 13 bases between them. The CDR3 nucleotides read TGTGCCAGCAGCCAAGCTTGGACTGGTATAGATACGCAGTATTTT. It codes for CASSQAWTGIDTQYF.

With respect to this clone: The same CDR3 can be traced to other DNA sequences in this sample. The chain links TRBV18 to TRBJ2-7; D possibly corresponds to TRBD1 (5 bases). Germline CDR1 is KGHSH and CDR2 is LQKENI. Deletions cut 3 bases from V and 0 bases from J, with 9 bases between. The CDR3 has 14 residues. The CDR3 sequence: CASSPGQGSYEQYF. CDR3 DNA sequence: TGTGCCAGCTCACCGGGGCAGGGCTCCTACGAGCAGTACTTC.

The chain employs TRBV11-2 and TRBJ2-2, with TRBD2 matching over 12 bases. This CDR3 has 18 residues. CDR1 and CDR2 from the germline V gene are SGHAT and FQNNGV. After removal of 2 bases from V and 4 bases from J, the junction contained 8 bases not matched to a gene. DNA for the CDR3: TGTGCCAGCAGCTTAAAGCTAGCGGGAGGGGCACCCACCGGGGAGCTGTTTTTT. It translates to CASSLKLAGGAPTGELFF.

This sequence joins TRBV27 and TRBJ1-5; D is possibly TRBD1 (6 bases). The CDR3 runs to 15 residues. Trimming removed 6 bases at V and 0 bases at J, with 12 bases between. The germline gives CDR1 MNHEY, CDR2 SMNVEV (reference sequence). The CDR3 is CASRGGAPSNQPQHF. Written as DNA, the CDR3 is TGTGCCAGCAGGGGGGGGGCTCCTAGCAATCAGCCCCAGCATTTT.

This chain uses TRBV15 with TRBJ2-1, with a tentative D call TRBD2 (7 bases). Trimming shortened V by 1 base and J by 5 bases, and 12 bases separated the two germline ends. The CDR3 runs to 15 residues. Germline V CDR1 and CDR2: LNHNV, YYDKDF (reference sequence). CDR3 sequence (DNA): TGTGCCACCAGCAGAGGAGGGGGGGCCCACAATGAGCAGTTCTTC. It codes for CATSRGGGAHNEQFF.

On this clone: One end of the junction is discordant with germline, which a read error may explain. This sequence joins TRBV5-1 and TRBJ2-7; 9 nucleotides align to TRBD1. The V gene's germline CDR1 is SGHRS and CDR2 YFSETQ. The CDR3 is made up of 14 amino acids. The CDR3 protein is CASSSGTGTPSTHF. CDR3 DNA: TGCGCCAGCAGCTCCGGGACAGGGACCCCTTCGACCCACTTC.

This chain connects TRBV29-1 to TRBJ2-1; TRBD2 is a possible D gene (5 bases). Trimming took 6 bases from V and 3 from J, leaving 9 bases between them. This CDR3 has 12 amino acids. Germline lookup yields CDR1 SQVTM and CDR2 ANQGSEA. The chain's CDR3 is CSVSRDYNEQFF. The CDR3 nucleotides are TGCAGCGTCAGCCGGGACTACAATGAGCAGTTCTTC.

CDR3: CASRPGQGSNTEAFF. CDR3 DNA: TGTGCCAGCAGGCCTGGACAGGGTTCGAACACTGAAGCTTTCTTT. This chain joins TRBV28 and TRBJ1-1; 8 bases fit TRBD1. With 6 bases clipped from V and 1 base from J, the junction kept 7 bases outside the gene matches. This CDR3 is built from 15 residues. Germline V lookup: CDR1 MDHEN, CDR2 SYDVKM.